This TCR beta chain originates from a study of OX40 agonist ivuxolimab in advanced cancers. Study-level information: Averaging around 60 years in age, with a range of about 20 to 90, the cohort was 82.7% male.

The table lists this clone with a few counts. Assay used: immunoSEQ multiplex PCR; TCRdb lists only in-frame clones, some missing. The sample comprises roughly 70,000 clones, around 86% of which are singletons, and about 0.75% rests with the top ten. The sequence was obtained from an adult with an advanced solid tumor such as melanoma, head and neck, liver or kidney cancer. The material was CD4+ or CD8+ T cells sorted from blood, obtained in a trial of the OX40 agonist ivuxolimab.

CDR3 nucleotide sequence: TGTGCCAGCAGCCAAGACAGGGGCAGCAATCAGCCCCAGCATTTT. It yields the protein CASSQDRGSNQPQHF. This sequence joins TRBV6-6 and TRBJ1-5; the match to TRBD1 covers 8 bases. Germline CDR1 and CDR2: MNHNY and SVGAGI (reference sequence). The J segment lost 1 base and the V segment lost 6 bases, leaving 5 bases of the junction unmatched. The CDR3 is 15 residues long.